The 25 T cell receptor beta chains reported below all come from one sample, sequenced in a study of OX40 agonist ivuxolimab in advanced cancers. Profiled with immunoSEQ multiplex PCR; TCRdb holds only in-frame clones, not every one. The sample includes 45,000 to 50,000 clones, about 92% seen only once; the top ten take 5% to 6.5%. The source material was CD4+ or CD8+ T cells sorted from blood, sampled in a trial of the OX40 agonist ivuxolimab. These receptor sequences come from an adult with an advanced solid tumor such as melanoma, head and neck, liver or kidney cancer.

This clone has just a few counts. The chain employs TRBV2 and TRBJ1-3; no clear D gene. Germline values: CDR1 SNHLY, CDR2 FYNNEI. The length of the CDR3 is 15 residues. Trimming removed 2 bases from V and 0 bases from J, with 8 bases in between. CDR3 sequence: CASSEFLASGNTIYF. For the CDR3, the DNA is TGTGCCAGCAGTGAATTTTTAGCCTCTGGAAACACCATATATTTT.

The chain carries TRBV30 and TRBJ1-2; 7 nucleotides match TRBD1. With V trimmed by 4 bases and J by 8 bases, 10 bases remained unmatched. Germline lookup yields CDR1 GTSNPN and CDR2 SVGIG (reference sequence). The length of the CDR3 is 13 residues. CDR3 bases: TGTGCCTGGACAGGGGGACGTAAGGGGGGCTACACCTTC. It translates to CAWTGGRKGGYTF.

The V and J genes are TRBV5-6 and TRBJ1-2; no reliable D call. Trimming removed 4 bases from V and 8 bases from J, with 24 bases in between. Germline V gene data show CDR1 as SGHDT and CDR2 as YYEEEE. The CDR3 contains 16 residues. In nucleotides, the CDR3 is TGTGCCAGCAGCCTTTGGCTTGCCTGGGCAGCAGAAGGCTACACCTTC. This gives the protein CASSLWLAWAAEGYTF.

The rearrangement links TRBV7-6 to TRBJ2-1; the match to TRBD2 covers 7 bases. The germline V gene encodes CDR1 SGHVS and CDR2 FNYEAQ. The CDR3 totals 14 residues. V shed 3 bases and J 7 bases; nucleotides not matched to a gene: 6. Here the CDR3 DNA reads TGTGCCAGCAGCTTGGCTAGCGGATTGAATGAGCAGTTCTTC. This translates into CASSLASGLNEQFF.

This sequence joins TRBV11-2 and TRBJ2-7; no definite D call. This CDR3 is 13 amino acids long. Germline CDR1 reads SGHAT; CDR2 reads FQNNGV. Deletions cut 1 base from V and 4 bases from J, with 8 bases between. CDR3 in amino acids: CASSLGTVYEQYV. Here the CDR3 DNA reads TGTGCCAGCAGCTTAGGCACAGTATACGAGCAGTACGTC.

This chain connects TRBV5-1 to TRBJ2-1; no clear D. The CDR3 runs to 14 residues. Germline loops: CDR1 SGHRS, CDR2 YFSETQ. The V and J ends lost 0 bases and 8 bases respectively, with 12 bases between them. CDR3 bases: TGCGCCAGCAGCTTGGTTGGTCCCTGGGATGAGCAGTTCTTC. Translated, it gives CASSLVGPWDEQFF. The whole variable domain, filled in from reference TRBV5-1 and TRBJ2-1, reads KAGVTQTPRYLIKTRGQQVTLSCSPISGHRSVSWYQQTPGQGLQFLFEYFSETQRNKGNFPGRFSGRQFSNSRSEMNVSTLELGDSALYLCASSLVGPWDEQFFGPGTRLTVL.

This clone was observed once. The chain is built from TRBV6-1 and TRBJ2-1, with no clear D. Germline CDR1 and CDR2: MNHNS and SASEGT. Deletions cut 6 bases from V and 2 bases from J, with 2 bases between. This CDR3 contains 11 residues. The CDR3 region is CASRTYNEQFF. CDR3 coding DNA: TGTGCCAGCAGAACCTACAATGAGCAGTTCTTC.

The chain carries TRBV14 and TRBJ2-1, with 9 bases lining up with TRBD1. CDR3 length: 19 amino acids. Trimming took 3 bases from V and 6 from J; bases not matched to a gene: 18. Germline V lookup: CDR1 SGHDN, CDR2 FVKESK. The CDR3 nucleotides are TGTGCCAGCAGCCAGCCGGGACAGGGATGGGGCCAGAATTTCAATGAGCAGTTCTTC. As protein: CASSQPGQGWGQNFNEQFF. Full variable domain (remainder filled in from reference TRBV14 and TRBJ2-1): EAGVTQFPSHSVIEKGQTVTLRCDPISGHDNLYWYRRVMGKEIKFLLHFVKESKQDESGMPNNRFLAERTGGTYSTLKVQPAELEDSGVYFCASSQPGQGWGQNFNEQFFGPGTRLTVL.

V is TRBV7-8 and J is TRBJ2-7; possibly TRBD2 for D (5 bases). Trimming took off 1 base at V and 0 bases at J, with 13 bases between the two ends. Per the germline V gene, CDR1 is SGHVS and CDR2 is FQNEAQ. This CDR3 comprises 16 residues. The CDR3 bases are TGTGCCAGCAGCTTAGGGGTCCGGGATTACTCCTACGAGCAGTACTTC. It translates to CASSLGVRDYSYEQYF.

V usage is TRBV27 and J usage is TRBJ1-3; TRBD1 is a possible D gene (6 bases). V lost 2 bases to trimming and J lost 2 bases, with 10 bases between them. This CDR3 contains 15 residues. The V gene's germline CDR1 is MNHEY and CDR2 SMNVEV (reference sequence). The CDR3 loop reads CASSLTGTTGNTIYF. In DNA, the CDR3 is TGTGCCAGCAGTTTAACGGGGACAACTGGAAACACCATATATTTT.

The chain joins TRBV9 to TRBJ2-5, with 8 bases fitting TRBD1. The CDR3 totals 15 residues. After removal of 0 bases from V and 5 bases from J, the junction contained 6 bases not matched to a gene. Per the germline V gene, CDR1 is SGDLS and CDR2 is YYNGEE. CDR3 residues: CASSVASGGGETQYF. For the CDR3, the DNA is TGTGCCAGCAGCGTAGCTTCAGGGGGCGGGGAGACCCAGTACTTC.

J is TRBJ2-1 and V is TRBV4-1; 11 nucleotides line up with TRBD2. CDR3 length equals 15 residues. The V segment lost 5 bases and the J segment 5 bases; nucleotides outside the gene matches: 5. The germline CDR1 and CDR2 sequences are MGHRA and YSYEKL. The CDR3: CASSSLAGVNNEQFF. Written as DNA, the CDR3 is TGCGCCAGCAGCTCACTAGCGGGGGTTAACAATGAGCAGTTCTTC.

This clone occurred once. V gene TRBV6-5 combines with J gene TRBJ2-5; D not certain. This CDR3 has 13 amino acids. Trimming took off 3 bases at V and 4 bases at J, with 9 bases between the two ends. Germline assignment: CDR1 MNHEY and CDR2 SVGAGI. CDR3 nucleotides: TGTGCCAGCAGTTATTTTCCTCGAGAGACCCAGTACTTC. Amino acid sequence: CASSYFPRETQYF.

Here the CDR3 DNA reads TGTGCCAGTAGTATCGCGACAGTAAATCAGCCCCAGCATTTT. Residues: CASSIATVNQPQHF. The chain has TRBV19 and TRBJ1-5; tentative D call: TRBD1 (5 bases). The V end was cut by 3 bases, the J end by 4 bases, with 10 bases between. This CDR3 comprises 14 residues. From germline, CDR1 is LNHDA and CDR2 SQIVND (reference sequence).

Within the sample, this clone is medium-sized. The V and J genes are TRBV7-6 and TRBJ2-3; 8 bases fit TRBD2. Germline lookup yields CDR1 SGHVS and CDR2 FNYEAQ. The CDR3 is 14 residues long. The trim removed 5 bases at V and 6 bases at J, leaving 7 bases unmatched. CDR3 sequence reads: CASSPAERGDTQYF. CDR3 in DNA: TGTGCCAGCAGCCCCGCCGAGCGGGGGGATACGCAGTATTTT.

V usage is TRBV5-7 and J usage is TRBJ1-1, with D tentatively TRBD1 (6 bases). TRBV5-7 is filed as an ORF, its function uncertain. The CDR3 sequence is 11 residues long. V lost 6 bases and J 5 bases, leaving 8 bases between the germline ends. The CDR3 DNA sequence: TGTGCCAGCAACAGGGTTACTGAAGCTTTCTTT. Amino acid sequence: CASNRVTEAFF.

This chain uses TRBV30 with TRBJ1-4; 9 bases are shared with TRBD1. The V gene end was trimmed by 3 bases and the J gene end by 8 bases; junction bases not matched to a gene: 7. Germline V CDR1 and CDR2: GTSNPN, SVGIG (reference sequence). The CDR3 length is 14 residues. The CDR3 DNA sequence: TGTGCCTGGAGGAAACAGGGGGCCCGGGAAAAACTGTTTTTT. Translated, it gives CAWRKQGAREKLFF.

The V and J genes are TRBV7-9 and TRBJ2-7; no clear D. Trimming shortened V by 1 base and J by 0 bases, and 13 bases separated the two germline ends. The CDR3 runs 16 residues. Germline CDR1 reads SEHNR; CDR2 reads FQNEAQ (reference sequence). For the CDR3, the DNA is TGTGCCAGCAGCTTAGGAGCGAATGATCACTCCTACGAGCAGTACTTC. It yields the protein CASSLGANDHSYEQYF.

This rearrangement joins TRBV11-3 to TRBJ2-1, with D possibly being TRBD2 (5 bases). The CDR3 sequence is 13 residues long. Germline CDR1 and CDR2: SGHNT and YENEEA. Trimming cost V 4 bases and J 4 bases, with 8 bases left between them. The DNA of the CDR3 is TGTGCCAGCAGCTCTAGAGGGTACAATGAGCAGTTCTTC. Protein: CASSSRGYNEQFF.

This clone turned up a few times. The V gene is TRBV9, the J gene TRBJ2-2; D remains unclear. This CDR3 comprises 16 residues. V lost 2 bases and J lost 1, with 12 bases in between. The germline V gene has CDR1 SGDLS and CDR2 YYNGEE. In DNA, the CDR3 is TGTGCCAGCAGCGTGTCTAGGTGGAGGAACACCGGGGAGCTGTTTTTT. This gives the protein CASSVSRWRNTGELFF.

This chain uses TRBV11-2 with TRBJ1-1; the D is unclear. The CDR3 covers 13 residues. The germline gives CDR1 SGHAT, CDR2 FQNNGV. V gave up 5 bases and J gave up 7 bases, with 14 bases separating them. CDR3 protein: CASSPTLIIEAFF. DNA for the CDR3: TGTGCCAGCAGCCCGACCCTGATAATTGAAGCTTTCTTT.

The chain carries TRBV18 and TRBJ1-1; 7 bases align to TRBD1. This CDR3 has 14 amino acids. Germline V gene lookup returns CDR1 KGHSH and CDR2 LQKENI. J was trimmed by 4 bases and V by 4 bases; bases with no gene match: 6. In nucleotides, the CDR3 is TGTGCCAGCTCACTCACGACAGGGTCCACTGAAGCTTTCTTT. This translates into CASSLTTGSTEAFF.

The chain links TRBV5-4 to TRBJ2-7; either TRBD1 or TRBD2 may fit D (5 bases each). Trimming pared 0 bases from V and 7 bases from J, leaving 14 bases between. Germline values: CDR1 SGHNT, CDR2 YYREEE (reference sequence). The CDR3 runs 14 residues. The CDR3 DNA is TGTGCCAGCAGCTTGGGGGGGAATTGGTGGGAGCAGTACTTC. As protein: CASSLGGNWWEQYF.

This chain joins TRBV5-1 and TRBJ1-1; no reliable D call. Germline CDR1 SGHRS, CDR2 YFSETQ. V lost 4 bases and J 2 bases, leaving 12 bases between the germline ends. This CDR3 comprises 14 residues. CDR3 amino acids: CASSPIDANTEAFF. CDR3 coding DNA: TGCGCCAGCAGCCCGATTGATGCAAACACTGAAGCTTTCTTT.

This chain joins TRBV7-9 and TRBJ2-1; D is ambiguous. The CDR3 runs to 13 residues. Germline CDR1 reads SEHNR; CDR2 reads FQNEAQ (reference sequence). V was shortened by 3 bases and J by 8 bases, with 11 bases between the two germline ends. The CDR3 nucleotides read TGTGCCAGCAGCTTTCCGTCGGACGATGAGCAGTTCTTC. Amino acid sequence: CASSFPSDDEQFF. The whole variable domain, remainder taken from reference TRBV7-9 and TRBJ2-1, is DTGVSQNPRHKITKRGQNVTFRCDPISEHNRLYWYRQTLGQGPEFLTYFQNEAQLEKSRLLSDRFSAERPKGSFSTLEIQRTEQGDSAMYLCASSFPSDDEQFFGPGTRLTVL.